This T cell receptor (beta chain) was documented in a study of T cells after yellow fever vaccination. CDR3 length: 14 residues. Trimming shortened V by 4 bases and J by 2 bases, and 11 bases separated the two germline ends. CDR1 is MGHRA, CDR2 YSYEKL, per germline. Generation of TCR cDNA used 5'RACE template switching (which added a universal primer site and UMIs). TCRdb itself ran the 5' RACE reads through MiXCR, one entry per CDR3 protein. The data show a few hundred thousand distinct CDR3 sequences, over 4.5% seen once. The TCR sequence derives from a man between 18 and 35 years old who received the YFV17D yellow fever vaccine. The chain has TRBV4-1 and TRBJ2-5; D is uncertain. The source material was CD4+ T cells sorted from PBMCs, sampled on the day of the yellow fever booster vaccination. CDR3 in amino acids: CASSRPGLQETQYF. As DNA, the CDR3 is TGCGCCAGCAGCCGTCCGGGTCTTCAAGAGACCCAGTACTTC.